The entry that follows covers one T cell receptor beta chain sequence. The sample belongs to a study of monozygotic twins with inflammatory bowel disease. TCRdb reprocessed the 5' RACE reads, keeping one entry per CDR3 protein, no DNA. Reported are around 200,000 distinct CDR3 sequences; the ten largest clones contain roughly 1.5%. The CDR3 sequence is 15 residues long. Germline V gives CDR1 SGHKS, CDR2 YYEKEE (reference sequence). The rearrangement uses TRBV5-5 and TRBJ2-3; TCRdb picks TRBD2, but there is no DNA to check that call. This sequence originates from a human donor with ulcerative colitis or Crohn's disease, or a healthy co-twin of an affected twin (not recorded which). Sequenced material: blood. The CDR3 sequence: CASSSTSGPADTQYF.